Listed below are T cell receptor beta chains from one sample, sequenced in a study of T cell responses to AZD1222 COVID-19 vaccine. Sequencing was performed with immunoSEQ multiplex PCR; in TCRdb, only in-frame clones are kept and a portion is missing. The data hold more than 100,000 clones, with 88% observed a single time. The specimen comprised peripheral blood, sampled on day 0 of AZD1222 vaccination. These TCRs come from an adult in good health. CDR3s include the opening cysteine and the closing phenylalanine or tryptophan. A D gene is named only where the DNA matches it firmly. Not every row has a clone size; where given, it reads once, few, many or a size class.

TRBV5-4	once	NA	TRBJ1-3	TGTGCCAGCAGCCTATGGGGACCCGGAAACACCATATATTTT	CASSLWGPGNTIYF
TRBV7-6	NA	TRBD1	TRBJ1-5	TGTGCCAGCAGCTTAGCTCCGACAGGGGGATTGAATCAGCCCCAGCATTTT	CASSLAPTGGLNQPQHF
TRBV11-1	NA	NA	TRBJ1-5	TGTGCCAGCAGCTTGGACGGACGTTATAGCAATCAGCCCCAGCATTTT	CASSLDGRYSNQPQHF
TRBV3-1/TRBV3-2	NA	TRBD2	TRBJ2-1	TGTGCCAGCAGCCAACCTAGGACGGGGGGTGGTGGTGAGCAGTTCTTC	CASSQPRTGGGGEQFF
TRBV7-2	once	NA	TRBJ2-1	TGTGCCAGCAGCTTAGTAGCCCTAGGAAGTCACAATGAGCAGTTCTTC	CASSLVALGSHNEQFF
TRBV28	few	NA	TRBJ1-3	TGTGCCAGCAGTTCGAATCTGGGGTATGTCTCTGGAAACACCATATATTTT	CASSSNLGYVSGNTIYF
TRBV15	NA	NA	TRBJ2-7	TGTGCCACCAGCAGAGCTGGGAACTCCTACGAGCAGTACTTC	CATSRAGNSYEQYF
TRBV6-5	NA	NA	TRBJ1-1	TGTGCCAGCAGCTGGAAGAAGGGTGAAGCTTTCTTT	CASSWKKGEAFF
TRBV5-6	NA	NA	TRBJ2-5	TGTGCCAGCAGCAAACAGGGTCACCTAGAGACCCAGTACTTC	CASSKQGHLETQYF
TRBV5-1	NA	NA	TRBJ1-1	TGCGCCAGCAGCTTGGACAGAAACAGTGAAGCTTTCTTT	CASSLDRNSEAFF
TRBV3-1/TRBV3-2	NA	TRBD2	TRBJ2-1	TGTGCCAGCAGCCAACTAGCGGGGGGGCACGGTGAGCAGTTCTTC	CASSQLAGGHGEQFF
TRBV7-8	NA	NA	TRBJ2-2	TGTGCCACCAAACCGTCAGGAACCGGGGAGCTGTTTTTT	CATKPSGTGELFF
TRBV28	NA	NA	TRBJ1-4	TGTGCCAGCAAGCCCATTAATTCGGAAAAACTGTTTTTT	CASKPINSEKLFF
TRBV7-3	NA	NA	TRBJ2-5	TGTGCCAGCAGCGAGCCCCAAGAGACCCAGTACTTC	CASSEPQETQYF
TRBV7-9	NA	TRBD2	TRBJ2-5	TGTGCCAGCAGCTTAGCGGGCCAGCGGGGACCGCGGGAGACCCAGTACTTC	CASSLAGQRGPRETQYF
TRBV7-2	NA	NA	TRBJ1-2	TGTGCCAGCAGCTTAGATCGTATTGGCCAGGGTTACACCTTC	CASSLDRIGQGYTF
TRBV4-3	NA	NA	TRBJ2-7	TGCGCCAGCAGCCAAGTTCTTTCAAGCGAGCAGTACTTC	CASSQVLSSEQYF
TRBV4-2	NA	TRBD1	TRBJ2-1	TGTGCCAGCAGCCACTTGGGGGACAGGGCCTACAATGAGCAGTTCTTC	CASSHLGDRAYNEQFF
TRBV19	NA	TRBD1	TRBJ1-4	TGTGCCAGTAGTAGCAAGGGACAGTTACCAAATGAAAAACTGTTTTTT	CASSSKGQLPNEKLFF
TRBV6-5	NA	NA	TRBJ1-4	TGTGCCAGCAGTTATTCCGGGGGAAAACTGTTTTTT	CASSYSGGKLFF
TRBV12-3/TRBV12-4	NA	NA	TRBJ1-1	TGTGCCAGCACTCTTATGGGGGCCACTGAAGCTTTCTTT	CASTLMGATEAFF
TRBV18	NA	NA	TRBJ1-6	TGTGCCAGCTCACCAGGACGGTATGGGAATTCACCCCTCCACTTT	CASSPGRYGNSPLHF
TRBV4-3	NA	NA	TRBJ1-1	TGCGCCAGCAGCCAAGTGTTTTCGGGGTACGGCGCTTTCTTT	CASSQVFSGYGAFF
TRBV14	NA	NA	TRBJ1-6	TGTGCCAGCAGCCAATGGGCATTCATCTATTCACCCCTCCACTTT	CASSQWAFIYSPLHF
TRBV18	NA	NA	TRBJ2-3	TGTGCCAGCTCACCAGGGCTGGCCACAGATACGCAGTATTTT	CASSPGLATDTQYF
TRBV9	once	NA	TRBJ1-2	TGTGCCAGCAGCAAGGGGATGGGTAATGTCAACTATGGCTACACCTTC	CASSKGMGNVNYGYTF
TRBV11-3	NA	NA	TRBJ2-1	TGTGCCAGCAGCTTAGGGCCCGAGGGTGAGCAGTTCTTC	CASSLGPEGEQFF
TRBV9	NA	TRBD2	TRBJ2-3	TGTGCCAGCAGCGTAGGGGAGGGAGGGTTCACAGATACGCAGTATTTT	CASSVGEGGFTDTQYF
TRBV19	NA	NA	TRBJ2-3	TGTGCCAGTAGTATAGTCCCGGATACGCAGTATTTT	CASSIVPDTQYF
TRBV27	NA	NA	TRBJ1-2	TGTGCCAGCAGTAGACGGGGAGGGTTTAGCTACACCTTC	CASSRRGGFSYTF
TRBV19	NA	TRBD2	TRBJ2-1	TGTGCCAGTACCCCCGGGGCTAGCGGCAACTCCTACAATGAGCAGTTCTTC	CASTPGASGNSYNEQFF
TRBV28	NA	TRBD1	TRBJ1-6	TGTGCCAGCAGTTCGGGACAGGGGAATTCACCCCTCCACTTT	CASSSGQGNSPLHF
TRBV10-3	NA	NA	TRBJ1-5	TGTGCCATCAGTGTTGAACCCGAGGATCAGCCCCAGCATTTT	CAISVEPEDQPQHF
TRBV10-1	once	NA	TRBJ2-1	TGCGCCAGCAGTGAGTCAAAAGGGGCCGCCGTATACAATGAGCAGTTCTTC	CASSESKGAAVYNEQFF
TRBV11-2	NA	NA	TRBJ2-3	TGTGCCAGCAGCGTTAACACAGATACGCAGTATTTT	CASSVNTDTQYF
TRBV6-1	once	NA	TRBJ1-6	TGTGCCAGCAGTGAGGGTAATTCACCCCTCCACTTT	CASSEGNSPLHF
TRBV3-1/TRBV3-2	NA	TRBD1	TRBJ1-1	TGTGCCAGCAGCCAAGCAGACAGGGGAATGAACACTGAAGCTTTCTTT	CASSQADRGMNTEAFF